This is a list of T cell receptor beta chains from one sample in a study of blood T cell repertoires in COVID-19. Some clones are missing from TCRdb's copy, which holds only in-frame ones; the method was immunoSEQ multiplex PCR. The repertoire holds 250,000 to 300,000 clones, with about 87% as singletons. The source material was peripheral blood. The origin of the receptors is a woman between 45 and 60 years old with COVID-19, enrolled during active disease. CDR3s include the opening cysteine and the closing phenylalanine or tryptophan. A D gene is named only where the DNA matches it firmly. For some rows the clone size is stated as once, few or many, or as a class when expanded; others skip it.

j_gene | d_gene | v_gene | abundance | CDR3nt | CDR3aa
TRBJ2-1 | TRBD2 | TRBV9 | . | TGTGCCAGCAGCGCAGATATACTAGCGGGAGGGATCAATGAGCAGTTCTTC | CASSADILAGGINEQFF
TRBJ2-4 | TRBD1 | TRBV11-2 | once | TGTGCCAGCAGCCGCAGGGGGCCCGAGACCCTTGCCAAAAACATTCAGTACTTC | CASSRRGPETLAKNIQYF
TRBJ2-4 | . | TRBV6-1 | . | TGTGCCAGCAGTGAAACGGCGGAAAACATTCAGTACTTC | CASSETAENIQYF
TRBJ2-7 | TRBD2 | TRBV5-4 | . | TGTGCCAGCAGCTATATGGGCGGGAGGCCCGAGCAGTACTTC | CASSYMGGRPEQYF
TRBJ2-7 | . | TRBV28 | . | TGTGCCAGCAGCCCTCCAGACAGGTACCCCTACGAGCAGTACTTC | CASSPPDRYPYEQYF
TRBJ1-1 | . | TRBV11-3 | . | TGTGCCAGCAGCACGTACCGGGACAAAAAACCGGGAACTGAAGCTTTCTTT | CASSTYRDKKPGTEAFF
TRBJ1-5 | . | TRBV28 | . | TGTGCCAGCAGAGAACAACAGGGAAAGGGTAGCAATCAGCCCCAGCATTTT | CASREQQGKGSNQPQHF
TRBJ1-2 | . | TRBV27 | . | TGTGCCAGCACCAGTAACCGACAGCCTGGTGGCTACACCTTC | CASTSNRQPGGYTF
TRBJ2-7 | . | TRBV19 | . | TGTGCCAGTGGACCCGCGGGCGAGCAGTACTTC | CASGPAGEQYF
TRBJ2-3 | TRBD2 | TRBV7-3 | . | TGTGCCAGCAGCTTGGTAGCGGGAGGGTTAGATACGCAGTATTTT | CASSLVAGGLDTQYF
TRBJ2-1 | . | TRBV6-5 | . | TGTGCCAGCAGTTACTCGGACGGGCGGGATGAGCAGTTCTTC | CASSYSDGRDEQFF
TRBJ2-7 | TRBD2 | TRBV6-5 | . | TGTGCCAGCAGTTACTCTCTCCTTGAGCGGGAGGAACAGTACTTC | CASSYSLLEREEQYF
TRBJ1-2 | TRBD1 | TRBV5-1 | . | TGCGCCAGCCAGGACAGGGTTGGTTCCTCATCTGGCTACACCTTC | CASQDRVGSSSGYTF
TRBJ1-3 | . | TRBV7-9 | . | TGTGCCAGCAGTCGAGGGGGTCCCCTCTCTGGAAACACCATATATTTT | CASSRGGPLSGNTIYF
TRBJ2-7 | . | TRBV12-3/TRBV12-4 | . | TGTGCCAGCAGTTTGGTGCCCGGGGAGCAGTACTTC | CASSLVPGEQYF
TRBJ1-4 | . | TRBV23-1 | . | TGCGCCAGCAGTCAATCGTGGCAGGGGAATGAAAAACTGTTTTTT | CASSQSWQGNEKLFF
TRBJ1-2 | . | TRBV5-6 | few | TGTGCCAGCAGCTTGGGCAGGGGCCTAGGAACCAACTATGGCTACACCTTC | CASSLGRGLGTNYGYTF
TRBJ2-3 | . | TRBV27 | . | TGTGCCAGCAGTTTGCGGAGGCGTACTAAACCGGATACGCAGTATTTT | CASSLRRRTKPDTQYF
TRBJ1-1 | . | TRBV5-4 | few | TGTGCCAGCAGCTTGGGACTTCGTGGACTTAAGAACACTGAAGCTTTCTTT | CASSLGLRGLKNTEAFF
TRBJ2-7 | . | TRBV29-1 | . | TGCAGCGTTGAGGGCGGGACGGCTGCCGAGCAGTACTTC | CSVEGGTAAEQYF
TRBJ2-1 | . | TRBV7-9 | . | TGTGCCAGCAGCTTAGGCACTATGATAGGCAATGAGCAGTTCTTC | CASSLGTMIGNEQFF
TRBJ1-6 | . | TRBV5-1 | . | TGCGCCAGCAGCTTGGGACAGAGTAATTCACCCCTCCACTTT | CASSLGQSNSPLHF
TRBJ2-1 | TRBD2 | TRBV7-7 | . | TGTGCCAGCAGCTTTGACGTAGCGGGAGTGAACAATGAGCAGTTCTTC | CASSFDVAGVNNEQFF
TRBJ2-7 | TRBD1 | TRBV7-2 | . | TGTGCCAGCAGCTTCGACAGGGGATCCTACGAGCAGTACTTC | CASSFDRGSYEQYF
TRBJ2-7 | . | TRBV5-6 | . | TGTGCCAGCAGCTTGGCGTTCCAGGGCCCCTACGAGCAGTACTTC | CASSLAFQGPYEQYF
TRBJ2-7 | TRBD2 | TRBV9 | few | TGTGCCAGCAGCGTAGCCGGGACTAGCGTGTACTACGAGCAGTACTTC | CASSVAGTSVYYEQYF
TRBJ2-5 | . | TRBV6-6 | . | TGTGCCAGCAGTCCCCGGGGGGAGACCCAGTACTTC | CASSPRGETQYF
TRBJ2-6 | . | TRBV2 | . | TGTGCCCACCGGGGATCTGGGGCCAACGTCCTGACTTTC | CAHRGSGANVLTF
TRBJ2-5 | TRBD1 | TRBV6-5 | . | TGTGCCAGCAGGAGGGGACAGGCGTACCAAGAGACCCAGTACTTC | CASRRGQAYQETQYF
TRBJ1-4 | . | TRBV4-3 | . | TGCGCCAGCAGCCAAGACCCTTATGGGGCCCCTAATGAAAAACTGTTTTTT | CASSQDPYGAPNEKLFF
TRBJ1-1 | . | TRBV12-3/TRBV12-4 | . | TGTGCCAGCAGTTTCCGCAGACAGGAGAAAGCTTTCTTT | CASSFRRQEKAFF
TRBJ2-1 | . | TRBV4-1 | . | TGCGCCAGCAGCCATTCGGGAGCGGTGAGCTCCTACAATGAGCAGTTCTTC | CASSHSGAVSSYNEQFF
TRBJ1-6 | . | TRBV10-3 | few | TGTGCCATCAGTAAAACAGAGACACCCCTCCACTTT | CAISKTETPLHF
TRBJ1-5 | . | TRBV18 | . | TGTGCCAGCTCACCGGGGCGAGTTTGGGAGCCCCAGCATTTT | CASSPGRVWEPQHF
TRBJ2-2 | . | TRBV7-9 | . | TGTGCCAGCAGCCTCGTATACGGGGAGCTGTTTTTT | CASSLVYGELFF
TRBJ1-1 | . | TRBV12-3/TRBV12-4 | once | TGTGCCACTAATCTAGGGAACACTGAAGCTTTCTTT | CATNLGNTEAFF
TRBJ1-1 | . | TRBV2 | . | TGTGCCATAAAGAGATATCAGAACACTGAAGCTTTCTTT | CAIKRYQNTEAFF
TRBJ2-7 | . | TRBV7-9 | . | TGTGCCAGCAGCCCTAAAACAGGGCCGAGCTCCTACGAGCAGTACTTC | CASSPKTGPSSYEQYF
TRBJ1-6 | . | TRBV4-1 | once | TGCGCCAGCAGCCAAGATCTGGGGGGGGTTAATTCACCCCTCCACTTT | CASSQDLGGVNSPLHF
TRBJ2-4 | . | TRBV13 | . | TGTGCCAGCAGCTTAGCGGCAGGGGTGGCCAAAAACATTCAGTACTTC | CASSLAAGVAKNIQYF
TRBJ1-1 | TRBD1 | TRBV14 | . | TGTGCCAGCAGCCCAAGGGGCCTGTTACAGGGGAGAGCGAACACTGAAGCTTTCTTT | CASSPRGLLQGRANTEAFF
TRBJ2-3 | TRBD1 | TRBV11-3 | . | TGTGCCAGCAGCCCCGGACAGGGTCGTAGTTTGGATACGCAGTATTTT | CASSPGQGRSLDTQYF
TRBJ2-1 | TRBD2 | TRBV3-1/TRBV3-2 | once | TGTGCCAGCAGCCAAGGCGTAAAGAGCGGGAGTAGGAATGAGCAGTTCTTC | CASSQGVKSGSRNEQFF
TRBJ2-6 | TRBD1 | TRBV3-1/TRBV3-2 | . | TGTGCCAGCAGCCGGGACAGCTCTGGGGCCAACGTCCTGACTTTC | CASSRDSSGANVLTF
TRBJ1-2 | . | TRBV7-9 | . | TGTGCCAGCAGCTTAGAAGGGGTTGGCTACACCTTC | CASSLEGVGYTF
TRBJ2-1 | . | TRBV30 | few | TGTGCCTGGAGTCCGGGACTGGCGTACAATGAGCAGTTCTTC | CAWSPGLAYNEQFF
TRBJ2-3 | TRBD2 | TRBV25-1 | . | TGTGCCAGCACGGGACTAGCGGCAGATACGCAGTATTTT | CASTGLAADTQYF
TRBJ1-6 | . | TRBV6-5 | few | TGTGCCAGCAGTTACGAGTTAAATTCACCCCTCCACTTT | CASSYELNSPLHF
TRBJ2-7 | TRBD2 | TRBV18 | . | TGTGCCAGCTCACCACCACTAGCGGGGGTCTCCTACGAGCAGTACTTC | CASSPPLAGVSYEQYF
TRBJ2-1 | TRBD2 | TRBV7-3 | . | TGTGCCAGCAGCGGAACTAGCGGGGATTACAATGAGCAGTTCTTC | CASSGTSGDYNEQFF
TRBJ2-3 | . | TRBV12-5 | . | TGTGCTAGTGGTTTGCGGGGAGAGACAGATACGCAGTATTTT | CASGLRGETDTQYF
TRBJ2-7 | . | TRBV6-5 | . | TGTGCCAGCAGTACACACAGGGTGGCCGAGCAGTACTTC | CASSTHRVAEQYF
TRBJ1-4 | . | TRBV5-1 | . | TGCGCCAGCAGCTTGGAACACCCTGCAACTAATGAAAAACTGTTTTTT | CASSLEHPATNEKLFF
TRBJ1-4 | . | TRBV27 | . | TGTGCCAGCAGTTCCTATCGGCGGTGGGGGCGGTCAACTAATGAAAAACTGTTTTTT | CASSSYRRWGRSTNEKLFF
TRBJ1-5 | TRBD1 | TRBV19 | . | TGTGCCAGTACATGGACAGGGCCGGTCTCTCAGCCCCAGCATTTT | CASTWTGPVSQPQHF